This is a list of T cell receptor beta chains from one sample in a study of immune evolution from preneoplasia to lung adenocarcinoma. TCRdb keeps only in-frame clones here, not all; method: immunoSEQ multiplex PCR. The profile shows some 4,200 clones, about four fifths of them singletons. Sequencing input: FFPE adjacent normal lung tissue. The receptor set was obtained from a person aged 65 to 85 with lung adenocarcinoma. Each CDR3 is given with its conserved first and last residue. Each record gives: V gene, D gene, clone size, J gene, CDR3 DNA, CDR3 protein. D genes are given only for firm matches. Clone size is shown for a subset of rows, as once, few, many or a class of expanded clone.

TRBV30	TRBD1	-	TRBJ1-5	TGTGCCTGGAGTGTGGGGACAGGGGGCGGGCAGCCCCAGCATTTT	CAWSVGTGGGQPQHF
TRBV27	-	once	TRBJ2-2	TGTGCCAGCAGTTTAGGGGCCCCCGGGTTAGGCGGGGAGCTGTTTTTT	CASSLGAPGLGGELFF
TRBV27	-	-	TRBJ1-2	TGTGCCAGCAGTTTGGGAGGGTACCCCTATGGCTACACCTTC	CASSLGGYPYGYTF
TRBV5-5	TRBD2	-	TRBJ2-3	TGTGCCAGCAGCGCGACTAGCGGGACAGATACGCAGTATTTT	CASSATSGTDTQYF
TRBV7-2	-	-	TRBJ1-5	TGTGCCAGCAGCCCCTATAGCAATCAGCCCCAGCATTTT	CASSPYSNQPQHF
TRBV6-6	-	-	TRBJ2-2	TGTGCCAGCGCGGAGAACACCGGGGAGCTGTTTTTT	CASAENTGELFF
TRBV7-2	-	-	TRBJ2-3	TGTGCCAGCAGCTTAGGGACAGATACGCAGTATTTT	CASSLGTDTQYF
TRBV11-2	TRBD1	-	TRBJ1-2	TGTGCCAGCAGCTTAGATTGGGACAGGGGGGACTATGGCTACACCTTC	CASSLDWDRGDYGYTF
TRBV4-2	-	-	TRBJ2-1	TGTGCCAGCAGCCAAGATGTGGGGAGCTCCTACAATGAGCAGTTCTTC	CASSQDVGSSYNEQFF
TRBV28	-	-	TRBJ2-5	TGTGCCAGCAGTATTACCTACCAAGAGACCCAGTACTTC	CASSITYQETQYF
TRBV4-3	-	-	TRBJ1-2	TGCGCCAGCAGCCAAGCCCATCGGACAGACTTATATGGCTACACCTTC	CASSQAHRTDLYGYTF
TRBV11-2	TRBD2	-	TRBJ2-1	TGTGCCAGCAGCTTAGATCTTAGCGGGAACAAATACAATGAGCAGTTCTTC	CASSLDLSGNKYNEQFF
TRBV12-5	TRBD1	-	TRBJ2-7	TGTGCTAGTGGTTTGGACCAGACAGGGACCGACTACTACGAGCAGTACTTC	CASGLDQTGTDYYEQYF
TRBV30	-	-	TRBJ1-2	TGTGCCTGCCCCCGGTTGAGCGGCTATGGCTACACCTTC	CACPRLSGYGYTF
TRBV5-6	TRBD1	-	TRBJ1-1	TGTGCCAGCAGCTGGGGACAGTTGAACACTGAAGCTTTCTTT	CASSWGQLNTEAFF
TRBV30	-	-	TRBJ2-7	TGTGCCTGGAGAGCGGAAGACTCCTACGAGCAGTACTTC	CAWRAEDSYEQYF
TRBV29-1	-	-	TRBJ1-1	TGCAGCGTTCAAGTGACAGAGAACACTGAAGCTTTCTTT	CSVQVTENTEAFF
TRBV11-2	TRBD2	-	TRBJ2-3	TGTGCCAGCAAATTAGCGGGGCACACAGATACGCAGTATTTT	CASKLAGHTDTQYF
TRBV9	TRBD2	few	TRBJ2-1	TGTGCCAGCAGCATCAGCGGGGCCTTCTACAATGAGCAGTTCTTC	CASSISGAFYNEQFF
TRBV5-6	-	-	TRBJ1-1	TGTGCCAGCAGCTTATTGGAGGACACTGAAGCTTTCTTT	CASSLLEDTEAFF
TRBV7-3	-	-	TRBJ2-1	TGTGCCAGCAGCTTGGGCCGGGTAGCGGTCAATGAGCAGTTCTTC	CASSLGRVAVNEQFF
TRBV19	-	-	TRBJ2-3	TGTGCCAGTATGTCAGGCAACACAGATACGCAGTATTTT	CASMSGNTDTQYF
TRBV7-8	-	-	TRBJ2-7	TGTGCCAGCAGCTTAGTTGAGACCGCCTACGAGCAGTACTTC	CASSLVETAYEQYF
TRBV18	-	-	TRBJ1-1	TGTGCCAGCTCACCGGGCGAGGTTAGGGCCCACACTGAAGCTTTCTTT	CASSPGEVRAHTEAFF
TRBV7-2	TRBD1	-	TRBJ2-7	TGTGCCAGCAGCTTATTCCCGGGGCAGGGGGCTCAAGAGCAGTACTTC	CASSLFPGQGAQEQYF
TRBV28	-	-	TRBJ1-1	TGTGCCAGCAGACTCAGGTGGGGGACCCTAGTGAACACTGAAGCTTTCTTT	CASRLRWGTLVNTEAFF
TRBV2	-	-	TRBJ1-6	TGTGCCAGCAGTGGGCGGAGCTCCTATAATTCACCCCTCCACTTT	CASSGRSSYNSPLHF
TRBV6-5	TRBD1	once	TRBJ1-1	TGTGCCAGCAGTCCCATACTAACGACAGGGCGGGCTTTCTTT	CASSPILTTGRAFF
TRBV27	TRBD1	-	TRBJ1-1	TGTGCCAGCAGGGACGTACAGGGGGCCCGACCTGAAGCTTTCTTT	CASRDVQGARPEAFF
TRBV30	-	-	TRBJ2-4	TGTGCCTGGAGTGTAGGCGGGAAAAACATTCAGTACTTC	CAWSVGGKNIQYF
TRBV10-2	-	-	TRBJ2-3	TGCGCCAGCAGTGAAATCGTGACCCGCACAGATACGCAGTATTTT	CASSEIVTRTDTQYF
TRBV6-5	TRBD1	few	TRBJ1-1	TGTGCCAGCAGTACGAGACAGGGCAAGAACACTGAAGCTTTCTTT	CASSTRQGKNTEAFF
TRBV7-9	TRBD2	-	TRBJ2-2	TGTGCCAGCAGCTTAGCGCAAGCGGGGGGGTCCGGGGAGCTGTTTTTT	CASSLAQAGGSGELFF
TRBV30	-	-	TRBJ1-2	TGTGCCTGGAGTGTTGGGGGGGAAAATGGCTACACCTTC	CAWSVGGENGYTF
TRBV28	TRBD1	few	TRBJ1-2	TGTGCCAGCATCGTACCGGGACAGGGAGTCGACTATGGCTACACCTTC	CASIVPGQGVDYGYTF
TRBV28	TRBD1	-	TRBJ1-1	TGTGCCAGCAGGCCTACAGGGGGCCAGGGCACTGAAGCTTTCTTT	CASRPTGGQGTEAFF
TRBV5-6	-	-	TRBJ2-5	TGTGCCAGCAGCTTGTATAGTCCGATTCAAGAGACCCAGTACTTC	CASSLYSPIQETQYF
TRBV29-1	-	-	TRBJ2-1	TGCAGCGATTCCGGGACGACGGATGAGCAGTTCTTC	CSDSGTTDEQFF
TRBV28	-	-	TRBJ2-5	TGTGCCAGCAGTTTAATAGACTGGAGGGTTTCGGAGACCCAGTACTTC	CASSLIDWRVSETQYF
TRBV5-4	-	-	TRBJ1-2	TGTGCCAGCAGCGGTGGCCCGGCATCGCCTAACTATGGCTACACCTTC	CASSGGPASPNYGYTF
TRBV5-1	TRBD1	once	TRBJ1-2	TGCGCCAGCAGCTTGGAGCCCCCCAGGGGGGATGGCTACACCTTC	CASSLEPPRGDGYTF
TRBV30	-	-	TRBJ2-7	TGTGCCTGTACTAGGCCGGGGGCGGGAAACGAGCAGTACTTC	CACTRPGAGNEQYF
TRBV28	-	-	TRBJ2-7	TGTGCCAGCAGCCTACGAAACTCCTACGAGCAGTACTTC	CASSLRNSYEQYF
TRBV6-5	-	-	TRBJ2-1	TGTGCCAGCAGTTACTCGCCTTACAATGAGCAGTTCTTC	CASSYSPYNEQFF
TRBV4-1	-	-	TRBJ1-4	TGCGCCAGCAGCCAAGGGGGAATCGATGAAAAACTGTTTTTT	CASSQGGIDEKLFF
TRBV7-9	TRBD2	-	TRBJ2-1	TGTGCCAGCAGCTTAGCGGGAGGGCCTGGGAATGAGCAGTTCTTC	CASSLAGGPGNEQFF
TRBV5-4	TRBD2	-	TRBJ2-3	TGTGCCAGCAGCTTGAGCGGGAGTGCCATAGATACGCAGTATTTT	CASSLSGSAIDTQYF
TRBV5-1	TRBD1	-	TRBJ1-1	TGCGCCAGCAGCCCGGGGACAGGGAGGGGTAACACTGAAGCTTTCTTT	CASSPGTGRGNTEAFF
TRBV29-1	TRBD1	-	TRBJ2-3	TGCAGCGTTGAGGGACAGGGAGGGGATACGCAGTATTTT	CSVEGQGGDTQYF
TRBV6-6	TRBD1	-	TRBJ2-7	TGTGCCAGCACCAGGCGGGACAGGGGGACTACCTACGAGCAGTACTTC	CASTRRDRGTTYEQYF
TRBV18	-	-	TRBJ1-4	TGTGCCAGCTCACCATTTTCCGCCCGTGCAACTAATGAAAAACTGTTTTTT	CASSPFSARATNEKLFF
TRBV27	-	-	TRBJ2-6	TGTGCCAGCAGTTTTTTGGGGGTTGGGGCCAACGTCCTGACTTTC	CASSFLGVGANVLTF
TRBV30	-	few	TRBJ2-5	TGTGCCTGGAGGCGAATTCTGCAGGGACAAGAGACCCAGTACTTC	CAWRRILQGQETQYF
TRBV27	-	-	TRBJ1-2	TGTGCCAGCAGCTCCGGGGGTTCCTTCCGTGGCTACACCTTC	CASSSGGSFRGYTF
TRBV4-1	-	once	TRBJ1-5	TGCGCCAGCAGCCAAGACCGGGACTCCCTAAGGTGGCCCCAGCATTTT	CASSQDRDSLRWPQHF
TRBV18	-	-	TRBJ1-4	TGTGCCAGCTCCCTAAGCCAAGGGAGTGAAAAACTGTTTTTT	CASSLSQGSEKLFF
TRBV6-1	-	-	TRBJ1-1	TGTGCCAGCACCCCGGGGGGGCGCGAGAGCACTGAAGCTTTCTTT	CASTPGGRESTEAFF
TRBV6-6	TRBD2	-	TRBJ2-2	TGTGCCAGCAGTTACGGCCGGGGACTAGAGGCCGGGGAGCTGTTTTTT	CASSYGRGLEAGELFF